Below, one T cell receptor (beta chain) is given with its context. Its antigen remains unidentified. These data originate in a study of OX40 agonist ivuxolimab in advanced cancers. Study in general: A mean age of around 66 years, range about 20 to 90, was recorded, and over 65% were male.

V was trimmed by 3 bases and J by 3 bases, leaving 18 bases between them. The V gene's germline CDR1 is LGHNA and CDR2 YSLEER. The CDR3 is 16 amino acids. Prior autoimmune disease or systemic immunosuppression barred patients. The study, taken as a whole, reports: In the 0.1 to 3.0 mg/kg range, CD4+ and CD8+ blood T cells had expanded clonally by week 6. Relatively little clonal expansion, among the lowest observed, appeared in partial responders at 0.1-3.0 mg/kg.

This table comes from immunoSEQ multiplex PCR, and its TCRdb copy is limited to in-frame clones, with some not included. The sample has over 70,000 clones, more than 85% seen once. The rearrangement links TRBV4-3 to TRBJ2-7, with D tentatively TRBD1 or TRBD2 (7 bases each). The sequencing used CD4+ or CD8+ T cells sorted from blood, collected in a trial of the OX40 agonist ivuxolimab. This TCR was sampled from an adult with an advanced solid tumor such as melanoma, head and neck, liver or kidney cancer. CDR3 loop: CASSQTRRGGSYEQYF. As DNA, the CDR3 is TGCGCCAGCAGCCAGACACGCAGGGGGGGCAGCTACGAGCAGTACTTC.